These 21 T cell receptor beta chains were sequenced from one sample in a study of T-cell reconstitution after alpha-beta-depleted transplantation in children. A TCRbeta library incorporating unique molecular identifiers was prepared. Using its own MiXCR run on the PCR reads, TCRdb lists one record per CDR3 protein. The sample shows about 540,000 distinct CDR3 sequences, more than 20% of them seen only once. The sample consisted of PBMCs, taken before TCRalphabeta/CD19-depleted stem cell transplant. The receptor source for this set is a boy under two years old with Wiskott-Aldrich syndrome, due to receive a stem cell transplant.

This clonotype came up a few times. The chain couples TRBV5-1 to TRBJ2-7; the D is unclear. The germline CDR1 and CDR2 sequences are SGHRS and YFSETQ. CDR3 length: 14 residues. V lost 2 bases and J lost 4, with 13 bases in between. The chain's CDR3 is CASSFELGMYEQYF. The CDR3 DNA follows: TGCGCCAGCAGCTTCGAGCTAGGAATGTACGAGCAGTACTTC. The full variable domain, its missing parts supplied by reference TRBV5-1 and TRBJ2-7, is KAGVTQTPRYLIKTRGQQVTLSCSPISGHRSVSWYQQTPGQGLQFLFEYFSETQRNKGNFPGRFSGRQFSNSRSEMNVSTLELGDSALYLCASSFELGMYEQYFGPGTRLTVT.

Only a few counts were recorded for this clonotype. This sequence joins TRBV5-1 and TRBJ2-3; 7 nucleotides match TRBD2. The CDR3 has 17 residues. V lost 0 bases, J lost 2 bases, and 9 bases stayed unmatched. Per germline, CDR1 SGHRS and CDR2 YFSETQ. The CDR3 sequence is CASSLDLGGRYTDTQYF. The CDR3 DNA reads TGCGCCAGCAGCTTGGACTTGGGGGGGAGATACACAGATACGCAGTATTTT.

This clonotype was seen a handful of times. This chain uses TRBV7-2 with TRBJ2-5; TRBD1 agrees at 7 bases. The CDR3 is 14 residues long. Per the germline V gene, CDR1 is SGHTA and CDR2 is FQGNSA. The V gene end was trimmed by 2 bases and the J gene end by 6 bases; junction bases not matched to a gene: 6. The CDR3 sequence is CASSLSGTVKTQYF. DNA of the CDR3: TGTGCCAGCAGCTTATCCGGGACAGTCAAGACCCAGTACTTC.

CDR3 sequence (DNA): TGTGCCAGCAGCATCTCTAGCGGGAGCCACAATGAGCAGTTCTTC. Translation gives CASSISSGSHNEQFF. The chain employs TRBV7-3 and TRBJ2-1, with TRBD2 matching 10 bases. The CDR3 runs to 15 residues. V shed 5 bases, J shed 5 bases, and the junction held 6 bases outside the gene matches. In germline, CDR1 is SGHTA, CDR2 FQGTGA.

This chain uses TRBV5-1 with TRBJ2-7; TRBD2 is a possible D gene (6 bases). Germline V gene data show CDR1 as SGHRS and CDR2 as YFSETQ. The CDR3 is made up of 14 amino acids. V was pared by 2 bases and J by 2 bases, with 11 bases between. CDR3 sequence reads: CASSFSGLPYEQYF. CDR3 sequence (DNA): TGCGCCAGCAGCTTCTCGGGACTTCCCTACGAGCAGTACTTC.

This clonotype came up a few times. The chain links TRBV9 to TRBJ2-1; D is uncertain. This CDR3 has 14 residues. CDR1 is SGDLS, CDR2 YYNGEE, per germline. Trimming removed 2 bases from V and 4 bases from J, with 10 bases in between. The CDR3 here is CASSVHPTYNEQFF. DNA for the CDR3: TGTGCCAGCAGCGTCCACCCAACTTACAATGAGCAGTTCTTC.

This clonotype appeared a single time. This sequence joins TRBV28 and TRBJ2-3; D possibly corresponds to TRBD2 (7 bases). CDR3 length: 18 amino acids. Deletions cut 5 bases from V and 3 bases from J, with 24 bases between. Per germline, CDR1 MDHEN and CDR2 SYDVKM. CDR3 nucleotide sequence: TGTGCCAGCAGTCCCCCGATGGAGGGGGAGGGGTGGACAGATACGCAGTATTTT. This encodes CASSPPMEGEGWTDTQYF.

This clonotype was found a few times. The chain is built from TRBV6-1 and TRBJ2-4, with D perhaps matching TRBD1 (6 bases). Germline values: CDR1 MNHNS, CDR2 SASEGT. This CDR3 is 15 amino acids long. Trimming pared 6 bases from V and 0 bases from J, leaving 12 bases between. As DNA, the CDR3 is TGTGCCAGCAGAGTCAGGGGCTCAGCCAAAAACATTCAGTACTTC. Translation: CASRVRGSAKNIQYF.

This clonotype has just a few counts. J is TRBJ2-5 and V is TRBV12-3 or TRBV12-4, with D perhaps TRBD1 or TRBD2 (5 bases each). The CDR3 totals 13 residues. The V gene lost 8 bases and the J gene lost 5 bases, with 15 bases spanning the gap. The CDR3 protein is CASGRDPRETQYF. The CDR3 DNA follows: TGTGCCAGCGGCCGGGACCCGCGGGAGACCCAGTACTTC.

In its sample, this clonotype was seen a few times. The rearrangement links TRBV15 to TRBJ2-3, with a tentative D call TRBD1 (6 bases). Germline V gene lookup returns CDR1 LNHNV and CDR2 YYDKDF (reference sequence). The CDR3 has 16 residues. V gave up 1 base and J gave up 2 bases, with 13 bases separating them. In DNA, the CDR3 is TGTGCCACCAGCAGAGCCCCGGACAGCCTCACAGATACGCAGTATTTT. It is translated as CATSRAPDSLTDTQYF.

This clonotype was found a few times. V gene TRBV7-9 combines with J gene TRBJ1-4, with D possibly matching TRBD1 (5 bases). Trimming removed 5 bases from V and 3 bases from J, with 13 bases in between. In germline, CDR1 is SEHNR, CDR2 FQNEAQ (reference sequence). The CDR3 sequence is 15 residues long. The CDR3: CASSRGTYSNEKLFF. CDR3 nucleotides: TGTGCCAGCAGCCGCGGGACTTACTCTAATGAAAAACTGTTTTTT.

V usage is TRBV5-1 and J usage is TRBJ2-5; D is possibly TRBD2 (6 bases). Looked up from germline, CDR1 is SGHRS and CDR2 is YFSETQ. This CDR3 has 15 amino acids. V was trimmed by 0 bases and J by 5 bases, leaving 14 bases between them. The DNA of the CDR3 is TGCGCCAGCAGCTTGGTAACCGGGAGAGGCGAGACCCAGTACTTC. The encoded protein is CASSLVTGRGETQYF. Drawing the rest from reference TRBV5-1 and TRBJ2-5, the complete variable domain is KAGVTQTPRYLIKTRGQQVTLSCSPISGHRSVSWYQQTPGQGLQFLFEYFSETQRNKGNFPGRFSGRQFSNSRSEMNVSTLELGDSALYLCASSLVTGRGETQYFGPGTRLLVL.

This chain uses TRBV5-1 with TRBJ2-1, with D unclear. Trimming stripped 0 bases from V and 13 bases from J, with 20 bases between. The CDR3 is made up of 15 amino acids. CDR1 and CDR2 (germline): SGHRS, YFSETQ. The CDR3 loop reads CASSLGQERLSEQFF. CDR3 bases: TGCGCCAGCAGCTTGGGGCAGGAAAGGTTGTCCGAACAGTTCTTC.

The CDR3 sequence: CASSLRAVPEAFF. CDR3 nucleotide sequence: TGTGCCAGCAGCTTGCGGGCAGTCCCTGAAGCTTTCTTT. The V call is TRBV5-6, the J call TRBJ1-1; D is ambiguous. Germline CDR1 is SGHDT and CDR2 is YYEEEE. The CDR3 length is 13 residues. V gave up 1 base and J gave up 6 bases, with 10 bases separating them. The variable domain in full, completed from reference TRBV5-6 and TRBJ1-1, reads DAGVTQSPTHLIKTRGQQVTLRCSPKSGHDTVSWYQQALGQGPQFIFQYYEEEERQRGNFPDRFSGHQFPNYSSELNVNALLLGDSALYLCASSLRAVPEAFFGQGTRLTVV.

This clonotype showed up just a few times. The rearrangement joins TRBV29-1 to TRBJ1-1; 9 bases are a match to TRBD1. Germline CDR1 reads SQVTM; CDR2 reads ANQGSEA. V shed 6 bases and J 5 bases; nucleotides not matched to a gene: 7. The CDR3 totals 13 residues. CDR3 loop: CSVARGQGTEAFF. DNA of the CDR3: TGCAGCGTGGCAAGAGGACAGGGGACTGAAGCTTTCTTT.

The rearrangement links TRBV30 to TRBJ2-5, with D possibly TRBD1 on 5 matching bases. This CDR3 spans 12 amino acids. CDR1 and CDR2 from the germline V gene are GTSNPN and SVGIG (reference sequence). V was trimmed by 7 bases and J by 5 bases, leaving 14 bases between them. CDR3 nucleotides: TGTGCCTACGCGCAGGGTTCGGAGACCCAGTACTTC. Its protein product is CAYAQGSETQYF.

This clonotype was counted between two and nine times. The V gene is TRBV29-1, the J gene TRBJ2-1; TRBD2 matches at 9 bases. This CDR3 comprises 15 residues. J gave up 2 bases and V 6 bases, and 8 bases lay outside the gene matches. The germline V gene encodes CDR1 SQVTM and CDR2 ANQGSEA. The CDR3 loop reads CSVIRGLATYNEQFF. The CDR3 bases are TGCAGCGTCATAAGGGGACTAGCAACCTACAATGAGCAGTTCTTC.

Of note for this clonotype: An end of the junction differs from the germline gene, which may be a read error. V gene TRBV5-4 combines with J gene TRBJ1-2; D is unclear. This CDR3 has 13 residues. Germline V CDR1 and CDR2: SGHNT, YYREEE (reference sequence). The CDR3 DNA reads TGTGCCAGCACCTTGGTTGGGGACTATGGCTACACCTTC. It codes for CASTLVGDYGYTF.

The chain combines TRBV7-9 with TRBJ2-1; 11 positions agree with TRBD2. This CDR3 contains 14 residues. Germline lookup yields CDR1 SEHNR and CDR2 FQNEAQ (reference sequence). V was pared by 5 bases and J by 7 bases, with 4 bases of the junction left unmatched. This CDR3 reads CASSPTSGKNEQFF. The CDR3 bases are TGTGCCAGCAGCCCGACTAGCGGGAAAAATGAGCAGTTCTTC.

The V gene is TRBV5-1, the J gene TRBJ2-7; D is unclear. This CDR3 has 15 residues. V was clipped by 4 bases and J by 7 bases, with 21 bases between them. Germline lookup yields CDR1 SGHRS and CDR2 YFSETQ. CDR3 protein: CASSPGVAGPREQYF. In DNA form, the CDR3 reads TGCGCCAGCAGCCCCGGAGTAGCCGGTCCGCGGGAGCAGTACTTC.

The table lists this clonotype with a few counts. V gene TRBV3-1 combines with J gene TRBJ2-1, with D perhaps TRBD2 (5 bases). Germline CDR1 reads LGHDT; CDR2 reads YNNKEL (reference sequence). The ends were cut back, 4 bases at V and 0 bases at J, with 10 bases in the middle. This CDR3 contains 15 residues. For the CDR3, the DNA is TGTGCCAGCAGCCGAGGGAGTAACTCCTACAATGAGCAGTTCTTC. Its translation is CASSRGSNSYNEQFF.